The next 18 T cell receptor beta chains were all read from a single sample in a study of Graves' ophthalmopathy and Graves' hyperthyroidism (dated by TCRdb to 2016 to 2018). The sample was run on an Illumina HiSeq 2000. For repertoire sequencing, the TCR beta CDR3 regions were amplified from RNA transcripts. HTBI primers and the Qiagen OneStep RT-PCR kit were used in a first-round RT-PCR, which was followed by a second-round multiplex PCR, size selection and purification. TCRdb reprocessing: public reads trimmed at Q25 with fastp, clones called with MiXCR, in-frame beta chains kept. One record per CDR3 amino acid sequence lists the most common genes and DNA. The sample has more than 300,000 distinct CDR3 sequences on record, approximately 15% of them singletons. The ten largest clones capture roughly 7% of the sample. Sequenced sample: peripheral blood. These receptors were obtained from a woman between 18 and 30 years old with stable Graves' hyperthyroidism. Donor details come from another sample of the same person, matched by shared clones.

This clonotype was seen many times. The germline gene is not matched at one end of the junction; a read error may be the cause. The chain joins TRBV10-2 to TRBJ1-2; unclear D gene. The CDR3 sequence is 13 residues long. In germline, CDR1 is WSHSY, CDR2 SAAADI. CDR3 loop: CASSYIKDYDYTF. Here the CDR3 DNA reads TGCGCCAGCAGTTATATAAAGGACTATGACTACACCTTC.

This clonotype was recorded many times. The DNA of the CDR3 is TGTGCCAGCATTAGGGGAGGACAGTCCTACGAGCAGTACTTC. This codes for CASIRGGQSYEQYF. This chain joins TRBV6-5 and TRBJ2-7; D possibly uses TRBD1 or TRBD2 (6 bases each). Germline V lookup: CDR1 MNHEY, CDR2 SVGAGI. V lost 7 bases, J lost 1 base, and 14 bases lay in between. The length of the CDR3 is 14 residues.

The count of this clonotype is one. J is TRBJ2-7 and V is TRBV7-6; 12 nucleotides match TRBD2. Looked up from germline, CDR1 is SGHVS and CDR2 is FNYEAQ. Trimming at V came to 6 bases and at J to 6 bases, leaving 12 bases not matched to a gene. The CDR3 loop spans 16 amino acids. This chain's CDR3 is CASSLGASGGAGEQYF. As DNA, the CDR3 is TGTGCCAGCAGTCTAGGTGCTAGCGGGGGGGCCGGCGAGCAGTACTTC.

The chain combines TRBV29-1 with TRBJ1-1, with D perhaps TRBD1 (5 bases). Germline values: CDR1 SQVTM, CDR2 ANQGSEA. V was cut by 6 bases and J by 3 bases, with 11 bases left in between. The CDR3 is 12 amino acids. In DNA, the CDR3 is TGCAGCGTCGCCTGGGGGTACACTGAAGCTTTCTTT. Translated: CSVAWGYTEAFF.

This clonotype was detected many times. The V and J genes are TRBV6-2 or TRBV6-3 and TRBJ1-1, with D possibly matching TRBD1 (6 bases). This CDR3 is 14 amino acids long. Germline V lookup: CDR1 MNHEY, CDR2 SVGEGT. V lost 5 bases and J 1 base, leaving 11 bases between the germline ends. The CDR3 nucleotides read TGTGCCAGCAGTCCGACAGGCGGGAACACTGAAGCTTTCTTT. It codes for CASSPTGGNTEAFF.

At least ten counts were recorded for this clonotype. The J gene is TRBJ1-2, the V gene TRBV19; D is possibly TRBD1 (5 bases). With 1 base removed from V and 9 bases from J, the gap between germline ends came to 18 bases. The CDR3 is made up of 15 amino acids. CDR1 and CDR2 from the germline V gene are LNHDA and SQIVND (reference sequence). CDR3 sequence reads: CASSIALGGPGSYTF. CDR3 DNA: TGTGCCAGTAGTATAGCATTGGGGGGACCTGGGAGCTACACCTTC. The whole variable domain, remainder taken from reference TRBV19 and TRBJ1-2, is DGGITQSPKYLFRKEGQNVTLSCEQNLNHDAMYWYRQDPGQGLRLIYYSQIVNDFQKGDIAEGYSVSREKKESFPLTVTSAQKNPTAFYLCASSIALGGPGSYTFGSGTRLTVV.

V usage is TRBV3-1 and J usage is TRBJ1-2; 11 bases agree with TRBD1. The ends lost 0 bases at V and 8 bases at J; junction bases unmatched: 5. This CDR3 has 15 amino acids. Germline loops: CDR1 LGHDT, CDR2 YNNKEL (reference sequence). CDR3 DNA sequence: TGTGCCAGCAGCCAAGAAGGACAGGGGGCGCGGGGCTACACCTTC. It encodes CASSQEGQGARGYTF.

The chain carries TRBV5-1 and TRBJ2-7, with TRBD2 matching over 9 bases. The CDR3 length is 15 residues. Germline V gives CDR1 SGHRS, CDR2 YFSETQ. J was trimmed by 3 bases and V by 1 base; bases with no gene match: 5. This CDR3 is CASSLSGGTIYEQYF. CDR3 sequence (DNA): TGCGCCAGCAGCTTGAGCGGGGGGACCATCTACGAGCAGTACTTC.

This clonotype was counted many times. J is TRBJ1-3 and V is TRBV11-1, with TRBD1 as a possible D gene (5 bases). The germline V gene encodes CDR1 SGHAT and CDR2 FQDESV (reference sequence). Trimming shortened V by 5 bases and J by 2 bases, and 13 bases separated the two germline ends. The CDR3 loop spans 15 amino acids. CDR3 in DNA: TGTGCCAGCAGCACCAGACCGGGGCCTGGAAACACCATATATTTT. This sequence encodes CASSTRPGPGNTIYF.

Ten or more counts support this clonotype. In DNA form, the CDR3 reads TGTGCCAGCAGCTCTACTCCAGGTTCCCTACCCTACGAGCAGTACTTC. Translated, it gives CASSSTPGSLPYEQYF. V gene TRBV12-3 or TRBV12-4 combines with J gene TRBJ2-7; D call uncertain. The CDR3 runs to 16 residues. Trimming cost V 6 bases and J 2 bases, with 20 bases left between them.

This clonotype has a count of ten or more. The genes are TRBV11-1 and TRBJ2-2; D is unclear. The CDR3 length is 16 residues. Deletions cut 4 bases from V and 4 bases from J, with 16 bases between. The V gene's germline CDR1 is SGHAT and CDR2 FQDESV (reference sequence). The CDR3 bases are TGTGCCAGCAGCTCGGCCGAGACGGTTGGCACCGGGGAGCTGTTTTTT. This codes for CASSSAETVGTGELFF. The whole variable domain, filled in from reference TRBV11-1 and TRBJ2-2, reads EAEVAQSPRYKITEKSQAVAFWCDPISGHATLYWYRQILGQGPELLVQFQDESVVDDSQLPKDRFSAERLKGVDSTLKIQPAELGDSAMYLCASSSAETVGTGELFFGEGSRLTVL.

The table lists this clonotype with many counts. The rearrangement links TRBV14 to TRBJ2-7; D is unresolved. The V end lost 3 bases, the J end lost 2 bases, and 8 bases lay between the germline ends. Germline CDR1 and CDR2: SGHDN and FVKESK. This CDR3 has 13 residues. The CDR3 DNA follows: TGTGCCAGCAGCCAGCAGGTTACCTACGAGCAGTACTTC. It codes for CASSQQVTYEQYF.

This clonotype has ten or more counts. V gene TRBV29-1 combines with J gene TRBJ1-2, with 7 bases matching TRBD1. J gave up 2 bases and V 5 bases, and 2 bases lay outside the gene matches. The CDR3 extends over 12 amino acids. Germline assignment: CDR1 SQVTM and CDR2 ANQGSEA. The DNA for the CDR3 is TGCAGCGTTCTGACAGGGAACTATGGCTACACCTTC. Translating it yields CSVLTGNYGYTF.

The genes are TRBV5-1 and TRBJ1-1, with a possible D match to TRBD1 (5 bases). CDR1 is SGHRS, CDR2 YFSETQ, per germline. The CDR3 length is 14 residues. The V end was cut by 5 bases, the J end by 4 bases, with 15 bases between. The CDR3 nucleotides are TGCGCCAGCAGTTGGGGGACGGAGGGCACTGAAGCTTTCTTT. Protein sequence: CASSWGTEGTEAFF.

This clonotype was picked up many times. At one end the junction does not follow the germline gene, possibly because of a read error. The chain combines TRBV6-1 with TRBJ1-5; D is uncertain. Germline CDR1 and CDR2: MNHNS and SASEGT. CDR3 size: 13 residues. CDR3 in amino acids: CASSEGADGRAYF. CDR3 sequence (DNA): TGTGCCAGCAGTGAAGGGGCGGATGGCCGTGCGTATTTT.

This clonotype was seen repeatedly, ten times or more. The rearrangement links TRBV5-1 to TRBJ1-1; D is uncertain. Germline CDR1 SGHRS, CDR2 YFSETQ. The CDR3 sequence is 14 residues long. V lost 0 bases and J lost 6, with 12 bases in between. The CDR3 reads CASSLAGKRPEAFF. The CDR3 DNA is TGCGCCAGCAGCTTGGCAGGAAAGAGGCCTGAAGCTTTCTTT.

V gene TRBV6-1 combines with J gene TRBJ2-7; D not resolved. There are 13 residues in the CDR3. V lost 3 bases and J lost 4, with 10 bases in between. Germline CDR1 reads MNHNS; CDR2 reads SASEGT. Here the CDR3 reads CASSDQDGYEQYF. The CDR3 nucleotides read TGTGCCAGCAGTGACCAGGACGGTTACGAGCAGTACTTC.

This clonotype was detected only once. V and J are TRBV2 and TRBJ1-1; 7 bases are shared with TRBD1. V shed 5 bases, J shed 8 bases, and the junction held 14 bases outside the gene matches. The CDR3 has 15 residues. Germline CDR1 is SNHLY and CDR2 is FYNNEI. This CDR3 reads CASSHTPGQQIEAFF. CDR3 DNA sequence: TGTGCCAGCAGTCACACCCCGGGACAGCAGATCGAAGCTTTCTTT.